This TCR beta chain was recovered during a study of prognosis after radiotherapy for stage I lung cancer. In the study overall: Radiotherapy used SBRT, divided into 3 to 5 fractions and reaching a biologically effective dose of at least 100 Gy. General study findings and limits: The number of unique TCR clones went down after stereotactic body radiation therapy, with a median of approximately 9,100 versus 7,200.

The germline gives CDR1 DFQATT, CDR2 SNEGSKA (reference sequence). The CDR3 is 15 residues long. V was clipped by 1 base and J by 0 bases, with 7 bases between them. Researchers used two-round multiplex PCR to amplify TCR beta CDR3 starting from genomic DNA. Round one of PCR was performed, and it used primers specific to each TRBV and TRBJ gene. From the multiplex PCR reads, TCRdb called clonotypes with MiXCR, one entry per CDR3 protein. The sample lists roughly 38,000 distinct CDR3 sequences; approximately 25% were seen once. This clonotype appeared many times. Its cognate antigen is unknown. The sequenced sample was PBMCs, obtained before or after stereotactic body radiation therapy (not recorded which). V usage is TRBV20-1 and J usage is TRBJ2-6; D gene unclear. The receptor was isolated from a donor over 45 with non-small cell lung cancer. The CDR3 is CSARVEISGANVLTF. CDR3 in DNA: TGCAGTGCTAGAGTTGAGATCTCTGGGGCCAACGTCCTGACTTTC.